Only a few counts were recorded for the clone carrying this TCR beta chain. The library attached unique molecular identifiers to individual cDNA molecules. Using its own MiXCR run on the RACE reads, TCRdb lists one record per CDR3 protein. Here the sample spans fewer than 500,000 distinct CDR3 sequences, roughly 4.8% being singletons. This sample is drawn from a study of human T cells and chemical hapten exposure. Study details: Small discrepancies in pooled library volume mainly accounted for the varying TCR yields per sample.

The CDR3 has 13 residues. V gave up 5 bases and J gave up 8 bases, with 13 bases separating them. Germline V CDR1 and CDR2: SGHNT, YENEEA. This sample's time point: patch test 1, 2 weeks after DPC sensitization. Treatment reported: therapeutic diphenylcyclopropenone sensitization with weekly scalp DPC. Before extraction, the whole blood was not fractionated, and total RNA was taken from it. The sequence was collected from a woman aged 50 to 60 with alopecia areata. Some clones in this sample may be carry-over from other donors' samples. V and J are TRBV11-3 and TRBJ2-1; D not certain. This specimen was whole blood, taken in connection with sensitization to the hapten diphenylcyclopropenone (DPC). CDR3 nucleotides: TGTGCCAGCAGCCATAATAACGCGGATGAGCAGTTCTTC. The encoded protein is CASSHNNADEQFF.